This T cell receptor beta chain was recovered during a study of blood T cell repertoires in COVID-19. About the research overall: Researchers got acute and convalescent COVID-19 samples from the United States, Italy and Spain. T cells, B-cell-depleted T cells, or PBMCs supplied cDNA or gDNA.

Methods used by the authors: The assay estimated nucleated cells by amplifying reference gene primers. Clones were read by immunoSEQ multiplex PCR, and TCRdb kept only the in-frame ones, dropping some. The V and J calls and clone size are taken from that table; D and trimming were inferred from the DNA. Of about 70,000 clones in the sample, just over 90% are singletons; the top ten hold 2.6%. Trimming took 4 bases from V and 7 from J; bases not matched to a gene: 15. This CDR3 is 16 amino acids long. Germline V gene data show CDR1 as SGHRS and CDR2 as YFSETQ. The sequence derives from a man aged 50 or older with COVID-19, enrolled during active disease. The sequencing sample was made of peripheral blood. This rearrangement joins TRBV5-1 to TRBJ2-5, with 8 bases fitting TRBD2. Here the CDR3 DNA reads TGCGCCAGCAGCCCGGTCTCGGCGGGAGGTCAGGGGACCCAGTACTTC. Amino acids: CASSPVSAGGQGTQYF.